This T cell receptor (beta chain) stems from a study of cytomegalovirus exposure and HLA in healthy donors. The study's findings and limits: Across all donors, roughly uniform sequencing depth was an assumption of the presence/absence analyses. In vitro work confirmed that a few CMV-associated chains recognize CMV antigens. The study recorded 164 TCR beta chains that were cytomegalovirus-associated. Several V segments, TRBV6-2 and TRBV6-3 among them, could not be told apart and were dropped.

Both 60 Vbeta primers and 13 Jbeta primers went into the PCR. This table comes from immunoSEQ multiplex PCR, and its TCRdb copy is limited to in-frame clones, with some not included. This sample has nearly 110,000 clones, with more than 65% found just once. Concerning this clone itself: Its antigen is not identified.

Germline-derived CDR1 and CDR2 are SEHNR and FQNEAQ (reference sequence). V lost 0 bases and J 10 bases, leaving 13 bases between the germline ends. CDR3 length equals 14 residues. V gene TRBV7-9 combines with J gene TRBJ2-1, with a weak D call TRBD1 (5 bases). This receptor was taken from a man aged 25 to 40 in good health and CMV-seronegative. The sequencing sample was made of PBMCs. The chain's CDR3 is CASSLAGPLGEQFF. CDR3 coding DNA: TGTGCCAGCAGCTTAGCGGGGCCTTTGGGGGAGCAGTTCTTC.